The entry below gives a single T cell receptor beta chain sequence along with its context. This sample was included in a study of early T cells in non-severe SARS-CoV-2 infection. Each CDR3 protein gets one entry after TCRdb re-called the 5' RACE reads with MiXCR. Counted here are 100,000 to 120,000 distinct CDR3 sequences, over 10% occurring once; the ten biggest clones make up 3.8%. V was pared by 2 bases and J by 11 bases, with 30 bases between. CDR3 size: 19 residues. CDR1 and CDR2 from the germline V gene are MGHRA and YSYEKL. Sequences were derived from whole blood, sampled at baseline. V is TRBV4-1 and J is TRBJ2-2; D not certain. This clonotype was obtained from an adult who was a healthcare worker with PCR-confirmed SARS-CoV-2 infection or an uninfected control (not recorded which). CDR3 residues: CASSQLSGVRKSHTTELFF. DNA of the CDR3: TGCGCCAGCAGCCAATTAAGTGGGGTCCGAAAATCGCACACAACAGAGCTGTTTTTT.